This T cell receptor beta chain was retrieved from a study of T cell repertoires in aging, cancer and after chemotherapy. As for the study in general: Millions of TCR reads were in the whole dataset.

TCR beta rearrangements were amplified from peripheral blood genomic DNA. Looked up from germline, CDR1 is SQVTM and CDR2 is ANQGSEA. Trimming cost V 5 bases and J 5 bases, with 15 bases left between them. This CDR3 comprises 13 residues. A mixed TRB-A/B primer pool amplified rearranged TRB by multiplex touch-down PCR. One entry per CDR3 protein, called by TCRdb with MiXCR from the multiplex PCR reads. The sample contains 10,000 to 13,000 distinct CDR3 sequences, about 24% of which appear only once. This chain uses TRBV29-1 with TRBJ2-5; the D gene is possibly TRBD2 (5 bases). This clonotype was sampled from a human donor in good health. The sample comprised blood. CDR3 sequence (DNA): TGCAGCGTTAACTCCCTACGAGGGGAGACCCAGTACTTC. It is translated as CSVNSLRGETQYF.